This is a list of T cell receptor beta chains from one sample in a study of blood T cells in healthy people across ages. A single record per CDR3 protein comes from TCRdb applying MiXCR to the 5' RACE reads. The sample includes hundreds of thousands of distinct CDR3 sequences, 25% to 35% seen only once; the top ten take roughly 14%. Input material: blood. Source of these receptors: a woman over 75 in good health. The conserved cysteine and the conserved F or W are not part of the CDR3 here.

CDR3aa	j_gene	v_gene
ASSSTSGRTGEQY	TRBJ2-7	TRBV7-6
ASSSSTGDAF	TRBJ1-1	TRBV6-5
AWRAGAGQPQH	TRBJ1-5	TRBV30
ASSGGGSYNEQY	-	TRBV6-1
ASASPYNEQF	TRBJ2-1	TRBV7-8
AWSGVPNQGQY	TRBJ2-7	TRBV30
ASSDRQGNEKLF	TRBJ1-4	TRBV3-1
ASSEGPAGDTQY	TRBJ2-3	TRBV6-1
ASSPPGQGVRKPQH	TRBJ1-5	TRBV6-2/TRBV6-3
SAEFTDTQY	TRBJ2-3	TRBV20-1
ASSRGGDYGYT	TRBJ1-2	TRBV5-1
ASSQGLTRSSYEQY	TRBJ2-7	TRBV4-1
ASSSSADYGYT	TRBJ1-2	TRBV18
ASSHPSGGLLYEQY	TRBJ2-7	TRBV28
ASRRTGLNTGELF	TRBJ2-2	TRBV6-2/TRBV6-3
ASRGQPINYGYT	TRBJ1-2	TRBV7-2
ASSLTGTMNTEAF	TRBJ1-1	TRBV5-1
ASSQGAGGGASTDTQY	TRBJ2-3	TRBV4-3
SAGSYYNEQY	TRBJ2-5	TRBV20-1
ARSFGQGYTDTQY	TRBJ2-3	TRBV12-3/TRBV12-4
ASTLTGTVDGYT	TRBJ1-2	TRBV5-1
ASSLMGGGPNYGYT	TRBJ1-2	TRBV7-3
VSSLNRKETQY	TRBJ2-5	TRBV13
ASSLFRRLEETQY	TRBJ2-5	TRBV7-2
AGKTGTGGYNEQF	TRBJ2-1	TRBV6-6
ASSPLGAPSTDTQY	TRBJ2-3	TRBV7-3
SAMRDNEQF	TRBJ2-1	TRBV20-1
ASSYNGPRVNEQF	TRBJ2-1	TRBV6-5